The rows below give T cell receptor beta chains drawn from one sample of a study of control samples from healthy donors and cancer patients. TCRdb's copy holds only in-frame clones and misses some; the assay was immunoSEQ multiplex PCR. The repertoire holds approximately 94,000 clones, with 86% as singletons. Sequenced material: blood. The receptors originated from a woman between 45 and 60 years old in good health. Each CDR3 is given with its conserved first and last residue. The D gene is left open where the match is weak. The size of a clone is reported for some rows only, either as once, few or many, or as a class for expanded clones.

TGTGCCAGCAGCCCCCCCCTTACAGGGGGCCAAAACATTCAGTACTTC CASSPPLTGGQNIQYF TRBD1 TRBV28 . TRBJ2-4
TGCGCCAGCAGGCTTCAGTCGGGGAGAGCCTATAATTCACCCCTCCACTTT CASRLQSGRAYNSPLHF . TRBV4-3 . TRBJ1-6
TGTGCCAGCGGTAATGGAGGGACTGAAGCTTTCTTT CASGNGGTEAFF . TRBV9 . TRBJ1-1
TGCGCCAGCAGCCATGGCCAGGGGGCGTCAGAAGTGTATGAGCAGTTCTTC CASSHGQGASEVYEQFF TRBD1 TRBV5-1 . TRBJ2-1
TGTGCCAGCAGCTTAGTCAGCTCTGGAAACACCATATATTTT CASSLVSSGNTIYF . TRBV11-2 few TRBJ1-3
TGTGCCAGCAGCTCCGGGACAGCCATTTACGAGCAGTACTTC CASSSGTAIYEQYF TRBD1 TRBV9 . TRBJ2-7
TGTGCCAGCAGCCCAACGGAGGGGGACGGCAATCAGCCCCAGCATTTT CASSPTEGDGNQPQHF . TRBV28 . TRBJ1-5
TGTGCCAGCAGCCCCGGGACAGGGAATAATTCACCCCTCCACTTT CASSPGTGNNSPLHF TRBD1 TRBV7-2 . TRBJ1-6
TGCGCCAGCAGCCAAGACTTTCCAGGGTCCGCGAGCTACACCTTC CASSQDFPGSASYTF . TRBV4-3 . TRBJ1-2
TGTGCCACCAGTTCAGGGTTCGGGAATGAGCAGTTCTTC CATSSGFGNEQFF . TRBV24-1 . TRBJ2-1
TGTGCCAGCAGCTTCACAGGGGGCGCGTATGGCTACACCTTC CASSFTGGAYGYTF TRBD1 TRBV11-2 . TRBJ1-2
TGTGCCAGCACCGGATACTATGGGCCTGACTATGGCTACACCTTC CASTGYYGPDYGYTF . TRBV9 . TRBJ1-2
TGTGCCAGCAGCCAGTGGCAAGAGACCCAGTACTTC CASSQWQETQYF . TRBV3-1/TRBV3-2 . TRBJ2-5
TGTGCCAGCAGCTTAGGATGGGCAGGGAACACTGAAGCTTTCTTT CASSLGWAGNTEAFF . TRBV7-2 . TRBJ1-1
TGTGCCAGCAGCCGGGGGGGGAGCTCCTACAATGAGCAGTTCTTC CASSRGGSSYNEQFF TRBD2 TRBV5-4 . TRBJ2-1
TGTGCCAGCAGCCACGGGACGAGCGGCACCATATATTTT CASSHGTSGTIYF . TRBV11-3 . TRBJ1-3
TGTGCCAGCAGCGATCGGAGGGACCCGGGGACCGGGGAGCTGTTTTTT CASSDRRDPGTGELFF . TRBV9 . TRBJ2-2
TGTGCCAGCAGGCAATTCCTTAGCGGGAGTGTAGACGAGCAGTACTTC CASRQFLSGSVDEQYF TRBD2 TRBV7-2 few TRBJ2-7
TGTGCCAGCAGCCCAAGGGGACTAGCGGGAGCGGGGAACACGCAGTATTTT CASSPRGLAGAGNTQYF TRBD2 TRBV7-2 . TRBJ2-3
TGTGCCAGCTCACCGCCGGGCCCAAGCTCCTACGAGCAGTACTTC CASSPPGPSSYEQYF . TRBV18 . TRBJ2-7
TGTGCCAGCAGCTACAGCGGGGGCCTCCAAGAGACCCAGTACTTC CASSYSGGLQETQYF TRBD2 TRBV7-9 once TRBJ2-5
TGTGCCAGCAGCTTAGCCGAGGGGGGCAAGACTGAAGCTTTCTTT CASSLAEGGKTEAFF . TRBV7-9 once TRBJ1-1
TGTGCCAGCAGCGCAGGACGGGGGACTCAAGAGACCCAGTACTTC CASSAGRGTQETQYF . TRBV5-8 once TRBJ2-5
TGTGCCAGCAGAGGTCAGGGGTCGGTAGAGACCCAGTACTTC CASRGQGSVETQYF . TRBV7-2 . TRBJ2-5
TGTGCCAGCAGCGCCAGGGACAACTCCTACAATGAGCAGTTCTTC CASSARDNSYNEQFF . TRBV5-5 . TRBJ2-1
TGTGCCAGCAGCCAAGATGCAGGGACTCCTACCTACGAGCAGTACTTC CASSQDAGTPTYEQYF . TRBV3-1/TRBV3-2 . TRBJ2-7
TGTGCCAGCAGCTTACCGGGGGCCCGCACAGATACGCAGTATTTT CASSLPGARTDTQYF . TRBV11-1 . TRBJ2-3
TGTGCCACCGGGTGGGGGAGCGGCTACACTTTC CATGWGSGYTF . TRBV10-3 . TRBJ1-2
TGCAGCGTTGTAGTGGACAGTAGCACAGATACGCAGTATTTT CSVVVDSSTDTQYF . TRBV29-1 . TRBJ2-3
TGTGCCAGCAGTCAGGGACAGGTTGGCTACACCTTC CASSQGQVGYTF TRBD1 TRBV12-3/TRBV12-4 . TRBJ1-2
TGCGCCAGCAGCCAAGATCGGAACACTGAAGCTTTCTTT CASSQDRNTEAFF . TRBV4-3 . TRBJ1-1
TGCGCCAGCAGCCAAGACGGGACTAGCGGGAGCTACAATGAGCAGTTCTTC CASSQDGTSGSYNEQFF TRBD2 TRBV4-3 . TRBJ2-1
TGCGCCAGCAGCCAAGTGGGACTTTTTTATGGCTACACCTTC CASSQVGLFYGYTF . TRBV4-1 . TRBJ1-2
TGTGCCAGCAGCTTGGACGGATATAATTCACCCCTCCACTTT CASSLDGYNSPLHF . TRBV7-3 . TRBJ1-6
TGTGCCAGCCGCATTGGTGTTACAGGAACGCAAGAGACCCAGTACTTC CASRIGVTGTQETQYF . TRBV11-1 . TRBJ2-5
TGTGCCAGCAGCTTGGGGGGCCTCACAGATACGCAGTATTTT CASSLGGLTDTQYF . TRBV7-3 . TRBJ2-3
TGCGCCAGCAGCTTGGCCTGGCAGGGGGTGAACACTGAAGCTTTCTTT CASSLAWQGVNTEAFF TRBD1 TRBV5-1 . TRBJ1-1
TGTGCTAGTGGTTTGTCCGTACCCCCCGCGACAGGGCCCTACGAGCAGTACTTC CASGLSVPPATGPYEQYF TRBD1 TRBV12-5 few TRBJ2-7
TGTGCCAGCAGCCCACGACTGGGGGCGGGTCAGCCCCAGCATTTT CASSPRLGAGQPQHF . TRBV7-6 . TRBJ1-5
TGTGCCAGCAGTTTTAATCCAGTCGAGCAGTTCTTC CASSFNPVEQFF . TRBV12-3/TRBV12-4 . TRBJ2-1
TGCGCCAGCAGCCAATTCCGGACTAGCGGGAGGGCGGATACGCAGTATTTT CASSQFRTSGRADTQYF TRBD2 TRBV4-1 . TRBJ2-3
TGTGCCAGCAGCAAAGTTCCCCGGAACGTCTGGTGGGGGCCTGAAAGCAATCAGCCCCAGCATTTT CASSKVPRNVWWGPESNQPQHF . TRBV21-1 . TRBJ1-5
TGTGCCAGCAGCTGGACTGAGAACACTGAAGCTTTCTTT CASSWTENTEAFF . TRBV12-3/TRBV12-4 . TRBJ1-1
TGTGCCAGCAGCGTAGTTAGCGGGCACCCTGGGAATGAGCAGTTCTTC CASSVVSGHPGNEQFF TRBD2 TRBV9 . TRBJ2-1
TGTGCCAGCAGTTTCAGGGGACGTCTATTCGATACGCAGTATTTT CASSFRGRLFDTQYF . TRBV6-5 once TRBJ2-3
TGTGCCAGCAGTTACGGGGACAGGGGCAGAAACACCATATATTTT CASSYGDRGRNTIYF TRBD1 TRBV6-2/TRBV6-3 many TRBJ1-3
TGCGCCAGCAGCCAAGATGGGACGAACACCGGGGAGCTGTTTTTT CASSQDGTNTGELFF . TRBV4-3 . TRBJ2-2
TGCAGTGCAACCCGGGGGGAAGAGACCCAGTACTTC CSATRGEETQYF TRBD2 TRBV29-1 . TRBJ2-5
TGTGCCAGCAGCGAGAAAGGGGGCGACTACTACAATGAGCAGTTCTTC CASSEKGGDYYNEQFF TRBD1 TRBV9 . TRBJ2-1
TGTGCTAGTGGTTTGGGCGCAGGGCATCAGCCCCAGCATTTT CASGLGAGHQPQHF . TRBV12-5 . TRBJ1-5
TGCAGTGCTACGGATAATGAGCAGTTCTTC CSATDNEQFF . TRBV20-1 . TRBJ2-1
TGTGCCAGCAGCTTAGGCGTGACTAGCGGGAGGTTCCCCTTCTTC CASSLGVTSGRFPFF TRBD2 TRBV7-2 . TRBJ2-1